A selection of T cell receptor beta chains follows, all from one sample in a study of shared clonotypes between healthy human individuals. Repertoires were generated with immunoSEQ multiplex PCR, while TCRdb's copy carries only in-frame clones and drops some. This sample has roughly 1 million clones, with 60% to 80% found just once. What was sequenced was memory CD4+ T cells sorted from blood. These receptors came from a man aged 18 to 30 in good health. The conserved cysteine and the conserved F or W are not part of the CDR3 here. The size entry is marked missing in some rows and otherwise reads once, few, many or a size class.

cdr3_aa,v_call,clone_size,j_call
ASNDLTGGADIQY,TRBV5-6,NA,TRBJ2-4
ASSHAGTGQSYEQY,TRBV4-1,NA,TRBJ2-7
ASSEGQGLAKNIQY,TRBV6-1,NA,TRBJ2-4
ASSLSGRVNTGELF,TRBV5-1,NA,TRBJ2-2
ASSYNGVGTEAF,TRBV6-5,NA,TRBJ1-1
ASSQVGVGGYT,TRBV14,few,TRBJ1-2
ASSESGRTTEAF,TRBV25-1,NA,TRBJ1-1
ASSPASGEAYEQY,TRBV18,NA,TRBJ2-7
ASSLDAGNTGELF,TRBV5-1,NA,TRBJ2-2
AISESAGITEAF,TRBV10-3,few,TRBJ1-1
AWSAAYDQPQH,TRBV30,NA,TRBJ1-5
ATSRDLGQDKNIQY,TRBV15,NA,TRBJ2-4
SVETRANTIY,TRBV29-1,many,TRBJ1-3
SARSRYEQY,TRBV20-1,NA,TRBJ2-7
ASQTGHSPLH,TRBV27,NA,TRBJ1-6
AWNAGTYSNQPQH,TRBV30,NA,TRBJ1-5
ASSPTDQETQY,TRBV18,NA,TRBJ2-5
ASRPLASGTYEQY,TRBV11-2,NA,TRBJ2-7
ASSIQGSSYNSPLH,TRBV4-1,few,TRBJ1-6
ASSETGQPNTEAF,TRBV2,NA,TRBJ1-1
ASSQDGAGFGSYNEQF,TRBV4-3,NA,TRBJ2-1
ASSRLAGGRQETQY,TRBV7-9,NA,TRBJ2-5
ASSLLVWGAGYT,TRBV5-5,NA,TRBJ1-2
SVIPGPREQY,TRBV29-1,NA,TRBJ2-7
ASRYSSYSNQPQH,TRBV6-1,NA,TRBJ1-5
ASRIQGASGTGELF,TRBV28,NA,TRBJ2-2
ASSPSGRGTDTQY,TRBV5-1,NA,TRBJ2-3
ASNPWGGPDTQY,TRBV19,once,TRBJ2-3
AWSVPSGGTDTQY,TRBV30,NA,TRBJ2-3
ASSLHRTGAGDTQY,TRBV4-1,NA,TRBJ2-3
ASSLGRGQTYEQY,TRBV7-9,NA,TRBJ2-7
ATSRGLGQGYTEAF,TRBV15,NA,TRBJ1-1
ASSEGTLAPDTQY,TRBV25-1,NA,TRBJ2-3
ASSLSGGGYYEQY,TRBV11-3,NA,TRBJ2-7
ASSPGTGSEQY,TRBV18,once,TRBJ2-7
ASSVDSIYFNQPQH,TRBV2,NA,TRBJ1-5
ASSQALGTQY,TRBV7-2,NA,TRBJ2-5
ASSVGPDFNEQY,TRBV9,NA,TRBJ2-7
ASSHRDRPRTDTQY,TRBV23-1,NA,TRBJ2-3
ASSSRGPGVSNEQF,TRBV11-1,NA,TRBJ2-1